The 31 T cell receptor beta chains given below trace back to one sample, sequenced in a study of prognosis after radiotherapy for stage I lung cancer. Genomic DNA was the source, and TCR beta CDR3 was amplified from it by two-round multiplex PCR. For every TRBV and TRBJ gene, a specific primer was used in first-round PCR. Each CDR3 protein gets one entry after TCRdb re-called the multiplex PCR reads with MiXCR. This table holds roughly 25,000 distinct CDR3 sequences, around 30% found once. The material sequenced was PBMCs, taken before or after stereotactic body radiation therapy (not recorded which). These receptors came from a donor aged 50 or older with non-small cell lung cancer.

In this sample, this clonotype turned up many times. The CDR3 spells CASSLPPGPIGNTIYF. The CDR3 DNA reads as TGTGCCAGCAGTCTACCGCCGGGGCCCATTGGAAACACCATATATTTT. The chain has TRBV28 and TRBJ1-3; possibly TRBD1 for D (5 bases). Between the trimmed V and J ends, which lost 5 bases and 3 bases, there was a span of 17 bases. The CDR3 extends over 16 amino acids. The V gene's germline CDR1 is MDHEN and CDR2 SYDVKM.

This clonotype was counted many times. No conserved phenylalanine or tryptophan ends this CDR3, so it is likely a read error. The genes are TRBV27 and TRBJ1-6; tentative D call: TRBD1 (6 bases). Germline CDR1 MNHEY, CDR2 SMNVEV (reference sequence). Trimming shortened V by 3 bases and J by 14 bases, and 17 bases separated the two germline ends. The CDR3 sequence is 14 residues long. CDR3 in DNA: TGTGCCAGCAGTTTTCGGGACACCCGAAAGGCCCTCCACCTT. It translates to CASSFRDTRKALHL.

The rearrangement joins TRBV20-1 to TRBJ2-3, with 7 nucleotides matching TRBD1. The CDR3 runs 12 residues. Germline V gene sequence: CDR1 DFQATT, CDR2 SNEGSKA (reference sequence). V shed 6 bases, J shed 4 bases, and the junction held 4 bases outside the gene matches. CDR3 nucleotide sequence: TGCAGTGCGGGTGACAGGGCAGATACGCAGTATTTT. This codes for CSAGDRADTQYF.

In this sample, this clonotype turned up many times. V is TRBV5-1 and J is TRBJ2-7; D is unclear. This CDR3 is 16 amino acids long. V was pared by 1 base and J by 2 bases, with 16 bases between. Germline V lookup: CDR1 SGHRS, CDR2 YFSETQ. In nucleotides, the CDR3 is TGCGCCAGCAGCTTGTACGGTCAAGCGCTTACCTACGAGCAGTACTTC. Protein: CASSLYGQALTYEQYF.

The J gene is TRBJ1-2, the V gene TRBV20-1, with 8 bases matching TRBD1. This CDR3 comprises 15 residues. V was clipped by 1 base and J by 1 base; unmatched bases: 5. The germline CDR1 and CDR2 sequences are DFQATT and SNEGSKA (reference sequence). The CDR3 region is CSARGAGGLNYGYTF. In DNA form, the CDR3 reads TGCAGTGCTAGAGGGGCAGGGGGCCTTAACTATGGCTACACCTTC.

The CDR3 region has the DNA TGCGCCAGCAGGGCAGGGTTGAACACTGAAGCTTTCTTT. Translating it yields CASRAGLNTEAFF. The J gene is TRBJ1-1, the V gene TRBV10-1, with a possible D match to TRBD1 (5 bases). V was pared by 6 bases and J by 0 bases, with 8 bases between. Germline V gene lookup returns CDR1 WNHNN and CDR2 SYGVQD (reference sequence). This CDR3 spans 13 amino acids.

This clonotype was observed at least ten times. This chain connects TRBV11-3 to TRBJ2-5; perhaps TRBD1 as D (6 bases). The germline V gene has CDR1 SGHNT and CDR2 YENEEA. V was pared by 4 bases and J by 1 base, with 13 bases between. There are 15 residues in the CDR3. CDR3 DNA sequence: TGTGCCAGCAGCTCCCTGGACAGCCGCCAAGAGACCCAGTACTTC. Its translation is CASSSLDSRQETQYF. The whole variable domain, remainder taken from reference TRBV11-3 and TRBJ2-5, is EAGVVQSPRYKIIEKKQPVAFWCNPISGHNTLYWYLQNLGQGPELLIRYENEEAVDDSQLPKDRFSAERLKGVDSTLKIQPAELGDSAVYLCASSSLDSRQETQYFGPGTRLLVL.

This clonotype came up many times. V is TRBV15 and J is TRBJ1-5; 10 bases line up with TRBD1. The CDR3 spans 16 residues. The V and J ends lost 3 bases and 2 bases, in that order; junction bases with no gene match: 4. Germline V gives CDR1 LNHNV, CDR2 YYDKDF (reference sequence). DNA for the CDR3: TGTGCCACCAGCAGGACAGGGGGCGCAGGCAATCAGCCCCAGCATTTT. It encodes CATSRTGGAGNQPQHF.

Note on this clonotype: One junction end does not reproduce the germline sequence, and a read error may be involved. The chain recombines TRBV12-3 or TRBV12-4 with TRBJ1-5, with 9 positions matching TRBD1. This CDR3 is built from 17 residues. The chain's CDR3 is CASSLKGWGQGYQPQHF. In nucleotides, the CDR3 is TGTGCCAGCAGTTTGAAAGGTTGGGGACAGGGATATCAGCCACAGCATTTT.

This clonotype was seen repeatedly, ten times or more. The chain has TRBV6-2 or TRBV6-3 and TRBJ2-1, with 7 bases that match TRBD1. The CDR3 consists of 18 residues. Trimming at V came to 0 bases and at J to 1 base, leaving 9 bases not matched to a gene. The germline CDR1 and CDR2 sequences are MNHEY and SVGEGT. The CDR3 reads CASSYSISGTASYNEQFF. The CDR3 nucleotides are TGTGCCAGCAGTTACTCTATCTCCGGGACAGCTTCCTACAATGAGCAGTTCTTC.

The J gene is TRBJ2-3, the V gene TRBV5-1; D possibly corresponds to TRBD2 (6 bases). Trimming removed 0 bases from V and 6 bases from J, with 17 bases in between. Per germline, CDR1 SGHRS and CDR2 YFSETQ. This CDR3 comprises 16 residues. The CDR3 loop reads CASSLAASVATDTQYF. The DNA of the CDR3 is TGCGCCAGCAGCTTGGCGGCTAGCGTGGCGACTGATACGCAGTATTTT.

This clonotype showed up many times. The rearrangement links TRBV28 to TRBJ1-2; 7 bases are shared with TRBD1. The CDR3 totals 13 residues. J was trimmed by 7 bases and V by 5 bases; bases with no gene match: 7. Germline loops: CDR1 MDHEN, CDR2 SYDVKM. The CDR3 sequence is CASSVRQGGGYTF. The CDR3 DNA follows: TGTGCCAGCAGTGTCCGACAGGGCGGTGGCTACACCTTC.

A word on this clonotype: A much larger clone differs by one base, so this may be a read error. The V gene is TRBV12-3 or TRBV12-4, the J gene TRBJ2-2, with D perhaps given as TRBD1 or TRBD2 (5 bases each). This CDR3 comprises 15 residues. CDR3 protein: CASSFGQGYTGELVF. In DNA, the CDR3 is TGTGCCAGCAGTTTTGGGCAGGGATACACCGGGGAGCTGGTTTTT.

This clonotype has at least ten counts. The chain joins TRBV20-1 to TRBJ2-1; 8 bases fit TRBD2. Unmatched junction bases numbered 11, after V lost 4 bases and J lost 6 bases. This CDR3 contains 15 residues. Germline V gives CDR1 DFQATT, CDR2 SNEGSKA (reference sequence). The CDR3 reads CSATLADFISNEQFF. The CDR3 nucleotides are TGCAGTGCTACACTAGCGGACTTTATCTCCAATGAGCAGTTCTTC.

This clonotype was recorded at least ten times. This chain connects TRBV5-1 to TRBJ2-1; 7 bases match TRBD1. Germline V lookup: CDR1 SGHRS, CDR2 YFSETQ. The CDR3 totals 15 residues. V lost 0 bases, J lost 5 bases, and 5 bases stayed unmatched. Written as DNA, the CDR3 is TGCGCCAGCAGCTTGGGACAGGGTGGGCACAATGAGCAGTTCTTC. This translates into CASSLGQGGHNEQFF.

This clonotype has ten or more counts. The chain employs TRBV3-1 and TRBJ2-5; the D is unclear. The ends were cut back, 4 bases at V and 2 bases at J, with 5 bases in the middle. Germline CDR1 is LGHDT and CDR2 is YNNKEL (reference sequence). The CDR3 is 12 amino acids. The CDR3 loop is CASSRQQETQYF. In nucleotides, the CDR3 is TGTGCCAGCAGCCGGCAACAAGAGACCCAGTACTTC.

This clonotype has at least ten counts. The CDR3 sequence: CAWSLDRGHEQYF. For the CDR3, the DNA is TGTGCCTGGAGTTTGGACAGGGGCCACGAGCAGTACTTC. This chain joins TRBV30 and TRBJ2-7; 9 nucleotides agree with TRBD1. V dropped 2 bases and J dropped 5; count of bases not matched to a gene: 4. This CDR3 is built from 13 residues. CDR1 and CDR2 from the germline V gene are GTSNPN and SVGIG (reference sequence).

This clonotype appeared many times. The chain recombines TRBV20-1 with TRBJ2-4, with TRBD2 matching over 10 bases. Germline CDR1 is DFQATT and CDR2 is SNEGSKA (reference sequence). The CDR3 runs 22 residues. J lost 3 bases, V lost 4 bases, and 27 bases had no gene match. Written as DNA, the CDR3 is TGCAGTGCTACCCCAACAGGGCGGCCTAGCGGGAGCGGGGCCGAAATCAAAAACATTCAGTACTTC. It yields the protein CSATPTGRPSGSGAEIKNIQYF.

The DNA of the CDR3 is TGTGCCAGTAGTAGGGCGGGGGCCGGGAACACTTGGGAGCTGTTTTTT. It translates to CASSRAGAGNTWELFF. The chain combines TRBV19 with TRBJ2-2, with a possible D match to TRBD2 (7 bases). The CDR3 consists of 16 residues. Germline V gives CDR1 LNHDA, CDR2 SQIVND (reference sequence). Trimming cost V 4 bases and J 9 bases, with 21 bases left between them.

The rearrangement links TRBV5-6 to TRBJ2-3; tentative D call: TRBD2 (6 bases). V shed 5 bases and J shed 2 bases, with 12 bases lying between them. CDR3 length: 14 residues. The germline gives CDR1 SGHDT, CDR2 YYEEEE. In DNA form, the CDR3 reads TGTGCCAGCAGAATGGGACTTGCCACAGATACGCAGTATTTT. It codes for CASRMGLATDTQYF.

This clonotype came up many times. The junction differs from germline at one of its ends, possibly a read error. This chain uses TRBV27 with TRBJ2-3, with 13 bases aligning to TRBD2. The CDR3 is 18 amino acids. Germline V lookup: CDR1 MNHEY, CDR2 SMNVEV (reference sequence). The CDR3 sequence: CASSPSRTSGSGTDTLYF. CDR3 coding DNA: TGTGCCAGCAGCCCCTCCCGGACTAGCGGGAGCGGCACAGATACGCTGTATTTT.

By frequency in the sample, this clonotype is medium-sized. The V call is TRBV6-4, the J call TRBJ2-7; 9 bases line up with TRBD1. The trim removed 3 bases at V and 2 bases at J, leaving 5 bases unmatched. The CDR3 loop spans 15 amino acids. Germline CDR1 MRHNA, CDR2 SNTAGT. For the CDR3, the DNA is TGTGCCAGCAGTGAGGGACAGGGCCCCACCTACGAGCAGTACTTC. Encoded protein: CASSEGQGPTYEQYF.

Many counts were recorded for this clonotype. The chain has TRBV5-1 and TRBJ1-2, with D perhaps TRBD1 (6 bases). V shed 5 bases and J shed 1 base, with 15 bases lying between them. CDR1 SGHRS and CDR2 YFSETQ come from the germline V gene. There are 15 residues in the CDR3. The CDR3 sequence: CASRTGWDRNYGYTF. The CDR3, as DNA: TGCGCCAGCAGGACAGGTTGGGATCGTAACTATGGCTACACCTTC.

This clonotype was recorded many times. This chain links TRBV18 with TRBJ2-7; D might be TRBD1 (6 bases). V gave up 3 bases and J gave up 4 bases, with 16 bases separating them. The CDR3 sequence is 15 residues long. Per the germline V gene, CDR1 is KGHSH and CDR2 is LQKENI. Here the CDR3 reads CASSPANGGDYEQYF. The CDR3 region has the DNA TGTGCCAGCTCACCGGCCAATGGGGGCGATTACGAGCAGTACTTC.

Sample share makes this clonotype medium-sized (0.01 to 0.1%). The chain employs TRBV28 and TRBJ1-2; D is possibly TRBD1 (5 bases). The germline V gene encodes CDR1 MDHEN and CDR2 SYDVKM. V lost 7 bases to trimming and J lost 4 bases, with 19 bases between them. The CDR3 totals 15 residues. The chain's CDR3 is CASKSSETELYGYTF. CDR3 coding DNA: TGTGCCAGCAAGAGCTCCGAGACAGAACTCTATGGCTACACCTTC.

This clonotype was detected a few times. The genes are TRBV20-1 and TRBJ2-5; D remains unclear. The germline V gene encodes CDR1 DFQATT and CDR2 SNEGSKA (reference sequence). The V end was cut by 5 bases, the J end by 2 bases, with 12 bases between. The CDR3 covers 13 residues. CDR3 protein: CSASFQEQETQYF. The CDR3, as DNA: TGCAGTGCTTCTTTTCAAGAGCAAGAGACCCAGTACTTC.

This clonotype was found many times. The rearrangement uses TRBV9 and TRBJ2-7, with TRBD1 matching 7 bases. Per the germline V gene, CDR1 is SGDLS and CDR2 is YYNGEE. This CDR3 spans 13 amino acids. Trimming cost V 3 bases and J 6 bases; bases outside gene matches: 6. The CDR3 region is CASSASQGREQYF. CDR3 DNA sequence: TGTGCCAGCAGCGCCTCACAGGGGCGCGAGCAGTACTTC.

This clonotype was counted at least ten times. V and J are TRBV6-1 and TRBJ2-7; unclear D gene. Trimming removed 8 bases at V and 3 bases at J, with 8 bases between. This CDR3 is built from 11 residues. The V gene's germline CDR1 is MNHNS and CDR2 SASEGT. The DNA of the CDR3 is TGTGCCAGCGAAACGGTCTACGAGCAGTACTTC. This gives the protein CASETVYEQYF.

This clonotype is a singleton in its sample. This chain uses TRBV24-1 with TRBJ2-1, with D possibly being TRBD2 (5 bases). CDR3 length: 16 residues. V dropped 3 bases and J dropped 9 bases, with 20 bases sitting between them. Germline CDR1 and CDR2: KGHDR and SFDVKD. The CDR3 spells CATSDPRVGVATEQFF. The CDR3 DNA reads TGTGCCACCAGTGATCCGCGGGTAGGTGTGGCCACTGAGCAGTTCTTC.

This clonotype came up many times. The V and J genes are TRBV2 and TRBJ2-2, with 13 bases aligning to TRBD2. Germline-derived CDR1 and CDR2 are SNHLY and FYNNEI. The CDR3 consists of 17 residues. V was pared by 4 bases and J by 6 bases, with 8 bases of the junction left unmatched. CDR3 protein: CASSARTSGSFPGELFF. The CDR3 bases are TGTGCCAGCAGTGCGCGGACTAGCGGGAGTTTCCCCGGGGAGCTGTTTTTT.

This clonotype has a single count. A single base separates this from a much larger clone, so it may be a read error. This sequence joins TRBV19 and TRBJ2-2; the D gene could be TRBD1 or TRBD2 (5 bases each). This CDR3 spans 14 amino acids. CDR1 and CDR2 (germline): LNHDA, SQIVND (reference sequence). V gave up 5 bases and J gave up 5 bases, with 12 bases separating them. DNA of the CDR3: TGTGCCAGTAGTCCCATTGGGGGTACCGGGGAGCTGTTTTTT. Translating gives CASSPIGGTGELFF.